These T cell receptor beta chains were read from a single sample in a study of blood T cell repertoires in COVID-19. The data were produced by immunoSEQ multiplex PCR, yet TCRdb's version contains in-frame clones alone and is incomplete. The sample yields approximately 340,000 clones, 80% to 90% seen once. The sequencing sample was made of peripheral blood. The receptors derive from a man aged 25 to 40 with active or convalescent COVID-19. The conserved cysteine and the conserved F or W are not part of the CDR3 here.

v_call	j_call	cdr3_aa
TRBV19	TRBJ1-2	ASSPTGRAGGYGYT
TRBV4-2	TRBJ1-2	ASSQEQVSSGYT
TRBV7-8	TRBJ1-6	AGRGSYNSPLH
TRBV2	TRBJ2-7	ASSEGQRKY
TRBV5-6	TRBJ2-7	ASSLVGPISYEQY
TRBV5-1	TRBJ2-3	ASSWSPLGDTQY
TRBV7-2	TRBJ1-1	ASSLDREKTEAF
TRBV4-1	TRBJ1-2	ASSQERGASYGYT
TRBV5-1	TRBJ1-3	ASSLRDRASGNTIY
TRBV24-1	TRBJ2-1	ATGSSGRNNEQF
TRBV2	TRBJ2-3	ASMVSWGDTQY
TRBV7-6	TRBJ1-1	ASSYGQGRGTEAF
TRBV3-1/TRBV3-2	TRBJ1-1	ASSQIRGNTEAF
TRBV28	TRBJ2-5	ASSERSWTSGREGETQY
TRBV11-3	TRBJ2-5	ASSPRTGQGETQY
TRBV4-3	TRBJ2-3	ASSQLAGARTDTQY
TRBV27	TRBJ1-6	ASRFTGGNSPLH
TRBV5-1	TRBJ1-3	ASSLVGSAQGNTIY
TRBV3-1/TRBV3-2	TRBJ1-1	ASSQDTVGGGTEAF
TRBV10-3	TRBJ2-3	AISEPRGALTQY
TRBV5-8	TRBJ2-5	ASSLGGQSQETQY
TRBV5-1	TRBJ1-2	ASSLATANYGYT
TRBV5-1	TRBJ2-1	ASSLVAGAAYNEQF
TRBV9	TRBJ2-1	ASSTRTSGMEQF
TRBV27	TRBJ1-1	ASSYGQGENTEAF
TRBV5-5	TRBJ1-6	ASSRQGNSPLH
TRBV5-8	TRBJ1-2	ASSLGNRVDGYT
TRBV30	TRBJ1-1	AWSVGQVEAF
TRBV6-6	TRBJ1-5	ASSRTGGNQPQH
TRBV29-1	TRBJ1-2	SGRDRHYGYT
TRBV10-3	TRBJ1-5	AISEGGNQPQH
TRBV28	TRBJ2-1	ASSRSSGYYNEQF
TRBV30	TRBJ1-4	AWAYGFGSGSEKLF
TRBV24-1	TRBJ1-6	AGRRGPQSPLH
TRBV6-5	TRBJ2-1	ASREASDHYNEQF
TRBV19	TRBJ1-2	ASSPAQSGFYGYT
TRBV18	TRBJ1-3	ASSPPSRSGNTIY
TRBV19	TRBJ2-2	ASRTPPLTGTTGELF
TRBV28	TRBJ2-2	ASSLGGRADTGELF
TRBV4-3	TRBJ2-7	ASSQVLAGVEQY
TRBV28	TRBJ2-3	ATGSRGYTQY
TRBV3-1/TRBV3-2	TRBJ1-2	ASSHQGNGYT